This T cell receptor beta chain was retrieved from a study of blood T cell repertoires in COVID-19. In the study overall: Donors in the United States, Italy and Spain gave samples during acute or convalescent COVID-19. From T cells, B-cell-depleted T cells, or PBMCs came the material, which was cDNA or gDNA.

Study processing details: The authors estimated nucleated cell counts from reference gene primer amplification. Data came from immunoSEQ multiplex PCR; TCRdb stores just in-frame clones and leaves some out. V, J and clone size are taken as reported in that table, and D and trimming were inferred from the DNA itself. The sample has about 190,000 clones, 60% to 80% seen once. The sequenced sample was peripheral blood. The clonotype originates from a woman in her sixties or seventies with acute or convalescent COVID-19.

This CDR3 reads CASSVDPTKLAGVDNEQFF. The CDR3 DNA reads TGTGCCAGCAGCGTAGACCCTACGAAGCTAGCGGGAGTTGACAATGAGCAGTTCTTC. V gene TRBV9 combines with J gene TRBJ2-1; 10 nucleotides match TRBD2. Germline V lookup: CDR1 SGDLS, CDR2 YYNGEE. Losses at the gene ends were 0 bases for V and 5 bases for J; bases not matched to a gene: 14. CDR3 length: 19 amino acids.